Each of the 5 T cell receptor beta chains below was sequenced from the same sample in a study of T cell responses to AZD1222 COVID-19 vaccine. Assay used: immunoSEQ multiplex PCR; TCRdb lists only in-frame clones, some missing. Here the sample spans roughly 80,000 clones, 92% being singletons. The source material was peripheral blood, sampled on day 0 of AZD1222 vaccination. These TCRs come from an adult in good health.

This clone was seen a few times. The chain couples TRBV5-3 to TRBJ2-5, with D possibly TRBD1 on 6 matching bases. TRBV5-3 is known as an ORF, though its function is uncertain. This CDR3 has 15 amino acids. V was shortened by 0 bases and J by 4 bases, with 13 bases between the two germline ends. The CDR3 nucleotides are TGTGCCAGAAGCTTGGACAGGGCGGCATCAGAGACCCAGTACTTC. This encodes CARSLDRAASETQYF.

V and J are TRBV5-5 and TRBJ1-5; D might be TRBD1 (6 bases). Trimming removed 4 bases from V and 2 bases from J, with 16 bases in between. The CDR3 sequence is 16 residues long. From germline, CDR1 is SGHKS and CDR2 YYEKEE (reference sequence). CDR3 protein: CASSTGGAGRNQPQHF. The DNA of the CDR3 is TGTGCCAGCAGCACTGGGGGGGCGGGACGCAATCAGCCCCAGCATTTT.

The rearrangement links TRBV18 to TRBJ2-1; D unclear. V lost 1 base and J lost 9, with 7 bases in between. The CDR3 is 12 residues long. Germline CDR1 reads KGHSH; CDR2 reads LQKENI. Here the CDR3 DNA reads TGTGCCAGCTCACCACGTGGGCTTGAGCAGTTCTTC. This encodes CASSPRGLEQFF.

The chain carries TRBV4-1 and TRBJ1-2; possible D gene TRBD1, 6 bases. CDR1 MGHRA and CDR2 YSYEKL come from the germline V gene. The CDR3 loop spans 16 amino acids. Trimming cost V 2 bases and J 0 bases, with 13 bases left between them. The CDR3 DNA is TGCGCCAGCAGCCAAACGGACAGACAATCTAACTATGGCTACACCTTC. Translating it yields CASSQTDRQSNYGYTF.

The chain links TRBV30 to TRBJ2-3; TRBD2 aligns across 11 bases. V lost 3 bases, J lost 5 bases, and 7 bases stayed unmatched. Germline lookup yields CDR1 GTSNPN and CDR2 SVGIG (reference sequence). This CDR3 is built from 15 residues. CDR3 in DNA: TGTGCCTGGAGCCATACTAGCGGGAGAGGAGATACGCAGTATTTT. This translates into CAWSHTSGRGDTQYF. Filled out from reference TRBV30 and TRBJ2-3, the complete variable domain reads SQTIHQWPATLVQPVGSPLSLECTVEGTSNPNLYWYRQAAGRGLQLLFYSVGIGQISSEVPQNLSASRPQDRQFILSSKKLLLSDSGFYLCAWSHTSGRGDTQYFGPGTRLTVL.